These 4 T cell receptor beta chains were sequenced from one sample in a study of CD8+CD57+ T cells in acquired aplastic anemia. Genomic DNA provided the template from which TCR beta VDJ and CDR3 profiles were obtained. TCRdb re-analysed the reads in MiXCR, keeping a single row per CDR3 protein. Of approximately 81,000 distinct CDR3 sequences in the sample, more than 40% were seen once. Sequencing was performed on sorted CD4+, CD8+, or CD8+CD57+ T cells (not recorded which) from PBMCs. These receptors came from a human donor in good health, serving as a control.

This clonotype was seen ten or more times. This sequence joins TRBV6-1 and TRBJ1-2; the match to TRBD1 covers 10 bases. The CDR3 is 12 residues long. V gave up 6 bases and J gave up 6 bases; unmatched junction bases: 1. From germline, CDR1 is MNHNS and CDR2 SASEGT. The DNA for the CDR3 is TGTGCCAGCAGGACAGGGGGCAATGGCTACACCTTC. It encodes CASRTGGNGYTF.

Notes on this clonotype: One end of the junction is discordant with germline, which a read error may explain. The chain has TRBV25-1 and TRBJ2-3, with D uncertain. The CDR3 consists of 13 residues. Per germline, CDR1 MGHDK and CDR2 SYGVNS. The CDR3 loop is CATSDAATDTQYF. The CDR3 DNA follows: TGTGCCACCAGTGATGCAGCGACAGATACGCAGTATTTT.

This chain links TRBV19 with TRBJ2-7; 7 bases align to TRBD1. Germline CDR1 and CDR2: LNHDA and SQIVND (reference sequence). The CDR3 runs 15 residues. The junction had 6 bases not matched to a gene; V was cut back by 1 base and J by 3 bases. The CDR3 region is CASSIAGTANYEQYF. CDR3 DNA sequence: TGTGCCAGTAGTATAGCTGGGACAGCGAACTACGAGCAGTACTTC.

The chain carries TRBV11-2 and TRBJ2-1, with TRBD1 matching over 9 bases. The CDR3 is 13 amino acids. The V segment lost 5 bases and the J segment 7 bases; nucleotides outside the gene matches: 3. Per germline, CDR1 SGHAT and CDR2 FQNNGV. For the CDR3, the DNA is TGTGCCAGCAGCGGGACAGGGTCTAATGAGCAGTTCTTC. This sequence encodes CASSGTGSNEQFF.